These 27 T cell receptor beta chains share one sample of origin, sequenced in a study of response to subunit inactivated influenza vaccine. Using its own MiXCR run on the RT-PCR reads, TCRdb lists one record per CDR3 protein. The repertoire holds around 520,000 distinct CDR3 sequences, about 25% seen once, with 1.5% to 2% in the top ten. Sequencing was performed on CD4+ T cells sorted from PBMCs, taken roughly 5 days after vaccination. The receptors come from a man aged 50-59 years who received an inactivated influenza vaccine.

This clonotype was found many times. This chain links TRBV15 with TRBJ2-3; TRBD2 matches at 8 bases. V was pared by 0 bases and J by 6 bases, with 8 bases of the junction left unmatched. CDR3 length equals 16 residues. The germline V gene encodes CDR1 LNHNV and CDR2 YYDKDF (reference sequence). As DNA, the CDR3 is TGTGCCACCAGCAGAGATTTACTAGCGGCCGGGGATACGCAGTATTTT. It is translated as CATSRDLLAAGDTQYF.

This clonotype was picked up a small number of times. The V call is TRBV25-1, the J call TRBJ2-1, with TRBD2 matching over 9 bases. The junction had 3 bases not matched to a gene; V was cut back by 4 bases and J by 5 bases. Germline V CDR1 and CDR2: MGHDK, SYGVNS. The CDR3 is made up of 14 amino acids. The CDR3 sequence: CASSGRLADNEQFF. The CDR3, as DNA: TGTGCCAGCAGTGGAAGACTAGCGGACAATGAGCAGTTCTTC.

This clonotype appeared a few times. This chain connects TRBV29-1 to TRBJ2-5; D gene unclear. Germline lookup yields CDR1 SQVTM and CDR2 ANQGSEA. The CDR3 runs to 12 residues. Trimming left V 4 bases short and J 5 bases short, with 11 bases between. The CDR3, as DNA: TGCAGCGTTGCCGAACTTCGGGAGACCCAGTACTTC. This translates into CSVAELRETQYF. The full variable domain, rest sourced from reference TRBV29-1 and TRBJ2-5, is SAVISQKPSRDICQRGTSLTIQCQVDSQVTMMFWYRQQPGQSLTLIATANQGSEATYESGFVIDKFPISRPNLTFSTLTVSNMSPEDSSIYLCSVAELRETQYFGPGTRLLVL.

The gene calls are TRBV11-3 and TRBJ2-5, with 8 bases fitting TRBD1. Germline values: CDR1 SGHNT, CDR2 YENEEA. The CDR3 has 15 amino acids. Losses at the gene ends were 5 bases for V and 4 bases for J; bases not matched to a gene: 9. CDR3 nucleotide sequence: TGTGCCAGCAGCCTAGGACAGGGAAGTATAGAGACCCAGTACTTC. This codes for CASSLGQGSIETQYF.

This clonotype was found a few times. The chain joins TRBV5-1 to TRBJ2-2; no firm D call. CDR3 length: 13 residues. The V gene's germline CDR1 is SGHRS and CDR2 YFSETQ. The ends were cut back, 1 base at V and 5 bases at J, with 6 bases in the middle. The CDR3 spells CASSLYQTGELFF. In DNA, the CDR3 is TGCGCCAGCAGCTTGTATCAGACCGGGGAGCTGTTTTTT.

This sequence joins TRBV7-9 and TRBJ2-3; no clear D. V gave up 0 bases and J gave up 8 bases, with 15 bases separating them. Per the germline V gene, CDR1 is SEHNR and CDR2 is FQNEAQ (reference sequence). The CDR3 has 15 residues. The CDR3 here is CASSLAAGDRGTQYF. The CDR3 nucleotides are TGTGCCAGCAGCTTAGCGGCTGGGGATCGAGGTACGCAGTATTTT.

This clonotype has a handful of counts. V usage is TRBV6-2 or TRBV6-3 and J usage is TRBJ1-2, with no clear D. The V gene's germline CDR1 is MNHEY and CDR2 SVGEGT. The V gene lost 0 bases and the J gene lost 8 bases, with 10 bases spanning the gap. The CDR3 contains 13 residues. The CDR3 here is CASSYSDPGGYTF. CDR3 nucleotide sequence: TGTGCCAGCAGTTACTCCGACCCAGGCGGCTACACCTTC.

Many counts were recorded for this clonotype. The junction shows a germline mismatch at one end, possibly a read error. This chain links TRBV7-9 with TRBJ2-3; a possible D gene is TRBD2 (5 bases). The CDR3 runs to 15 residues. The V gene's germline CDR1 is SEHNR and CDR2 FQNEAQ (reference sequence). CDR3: CASSLDRGRTDTQYF. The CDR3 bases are TGCGCCAGCAGCTTGGACCGGGGTCGCACAGATACGCAGTATTTT.

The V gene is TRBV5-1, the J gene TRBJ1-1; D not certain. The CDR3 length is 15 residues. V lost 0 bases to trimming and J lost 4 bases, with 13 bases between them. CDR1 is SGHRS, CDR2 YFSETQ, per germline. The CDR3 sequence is CASSLVGMEGTEAFF. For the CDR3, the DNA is TGCGCCAGCAGCTTGGTGGGCATGGAGGGCACTGAAGCTTTCTTT.

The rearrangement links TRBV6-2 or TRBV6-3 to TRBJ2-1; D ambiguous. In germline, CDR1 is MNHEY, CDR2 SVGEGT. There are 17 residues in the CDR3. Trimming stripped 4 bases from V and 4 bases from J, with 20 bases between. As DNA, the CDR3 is TGTGCCAGCAGTTTCCCGTTCTCCGGGCGCCGTTACAATGAGCAGTTCTTC. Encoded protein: CASSFPFSGRRYNEQFF.

CDR3 sequence (DNA): TGTGCCAGCAGTTGGGGTTGCCCCACAGATACGCAGTATTTT. Translated, it gives CASSWGCPTDTQYF. This chain links TRBV12-3 or TRBV12-4 with TRBJ2-3; D not resolved. The CDR3 length is 14 residues. Trimming took 4 bases from V and 2 from J, leaving 10 bases between them.

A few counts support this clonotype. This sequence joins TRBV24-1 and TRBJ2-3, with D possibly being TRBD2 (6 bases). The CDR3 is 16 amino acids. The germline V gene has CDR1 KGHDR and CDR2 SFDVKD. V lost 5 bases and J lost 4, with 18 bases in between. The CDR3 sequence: CATSGPSGVVSDTQYF. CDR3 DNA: TGTGCCACCAGTGGCCCGTCGGGGGTCGTATCAGATACGCAGTATTTT.

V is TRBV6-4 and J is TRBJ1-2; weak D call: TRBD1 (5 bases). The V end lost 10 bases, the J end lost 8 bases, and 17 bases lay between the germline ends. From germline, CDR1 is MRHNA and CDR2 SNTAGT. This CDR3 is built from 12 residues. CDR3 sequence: CATMGRVEGYTF. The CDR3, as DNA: TGTGCCACAATGGGCAGGGTTGAGGGCTACACCTTC.

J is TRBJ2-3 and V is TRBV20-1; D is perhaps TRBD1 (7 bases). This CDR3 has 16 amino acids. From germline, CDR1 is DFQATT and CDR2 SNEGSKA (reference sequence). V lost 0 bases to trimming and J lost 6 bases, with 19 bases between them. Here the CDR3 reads CSARDQGQGGRDTQYF. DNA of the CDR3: TGCAGTGCTAGAGATCAAGGGCAGGGGGGAAGGGATACGCAGTATTTT.

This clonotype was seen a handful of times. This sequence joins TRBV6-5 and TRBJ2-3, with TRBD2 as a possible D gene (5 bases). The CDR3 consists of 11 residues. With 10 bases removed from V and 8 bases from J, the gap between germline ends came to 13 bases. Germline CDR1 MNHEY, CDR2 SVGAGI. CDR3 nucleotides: TGTGCCACTCTATTCGAGGGTACGCAGTATTTT. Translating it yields CATLFEGTQYF.

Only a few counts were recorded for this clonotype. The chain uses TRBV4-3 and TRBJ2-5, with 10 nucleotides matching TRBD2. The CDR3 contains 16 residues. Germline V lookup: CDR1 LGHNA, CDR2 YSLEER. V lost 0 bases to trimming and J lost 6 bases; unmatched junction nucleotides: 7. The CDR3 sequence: CASSQDHSGGAKTQYF. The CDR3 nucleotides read TGCGCCAGCAGCCAAGACCACAGCGGGGGGGCGAAGACCCAGTACTTC.

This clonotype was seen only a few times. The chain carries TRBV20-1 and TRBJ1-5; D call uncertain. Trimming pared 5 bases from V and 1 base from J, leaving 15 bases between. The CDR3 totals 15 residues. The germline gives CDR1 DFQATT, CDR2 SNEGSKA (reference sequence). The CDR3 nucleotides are TGCAGTGCTTCTGAATCAAGGGCCAGCAATCAGCCCCAGCATTTT. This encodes CSASESRASNQPQHF.

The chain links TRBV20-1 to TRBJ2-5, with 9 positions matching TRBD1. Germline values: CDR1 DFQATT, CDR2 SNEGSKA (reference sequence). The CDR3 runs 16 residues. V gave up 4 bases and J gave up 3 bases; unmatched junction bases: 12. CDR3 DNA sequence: TGCAGTGCTAAAAGAACCGGGACAGGGAGGGAAGAGACCCAGTACTTC. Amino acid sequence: CSAKRTGTGREETQYF.

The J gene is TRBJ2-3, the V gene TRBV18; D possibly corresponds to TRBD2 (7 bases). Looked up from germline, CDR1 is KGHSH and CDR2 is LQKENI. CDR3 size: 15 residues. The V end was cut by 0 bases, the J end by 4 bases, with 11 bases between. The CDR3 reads CASSPPKGGSDTQYF. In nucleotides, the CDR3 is TGTGCCAGCTCACCACCGAAGGGGGGGTCAGATACGCAGTATTTT.

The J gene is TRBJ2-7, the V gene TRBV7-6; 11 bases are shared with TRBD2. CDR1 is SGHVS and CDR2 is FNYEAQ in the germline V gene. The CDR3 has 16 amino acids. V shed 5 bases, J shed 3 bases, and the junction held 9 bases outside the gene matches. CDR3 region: CASSPQIAGGSYEQYF. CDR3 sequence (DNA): TGTGCCAGCAGCCCACAAATAGCGGGAGGGAGCTACGAGCAGTACTTC. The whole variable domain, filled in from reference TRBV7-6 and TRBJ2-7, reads GAGVSQSPRYKVTKRGQDVALRCDPISGHVSLYWYRQALGQGPEFLTYFNYEAQQDKSGLPNDRFSAERPEGSISTLTIQRTEQRDSAMYRCASSPQIAGGSYEQYFGPGTRLTVT.

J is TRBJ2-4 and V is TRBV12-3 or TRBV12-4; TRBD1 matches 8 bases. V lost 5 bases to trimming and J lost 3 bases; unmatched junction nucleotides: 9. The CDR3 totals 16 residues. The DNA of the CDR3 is TGTGCCAGCAGTCCCCGGACAGGGCTGGACAAAAACATTCAGTACTTC. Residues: CASSPRTGLDKNIQYF.

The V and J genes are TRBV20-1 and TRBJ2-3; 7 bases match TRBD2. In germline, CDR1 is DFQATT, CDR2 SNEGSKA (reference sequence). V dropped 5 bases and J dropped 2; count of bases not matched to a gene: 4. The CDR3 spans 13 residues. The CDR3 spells CSADGRNTDTQYF. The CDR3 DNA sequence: TGCAGTGCTGACGGGAGGAACACAGATACGCAGTATTTT.

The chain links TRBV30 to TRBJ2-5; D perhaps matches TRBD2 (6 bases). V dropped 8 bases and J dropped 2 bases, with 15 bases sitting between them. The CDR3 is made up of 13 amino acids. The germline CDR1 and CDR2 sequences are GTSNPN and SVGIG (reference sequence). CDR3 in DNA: TGTGCCCGCCAGAGGAGGGATCAAGAGACCCAGTACTTC. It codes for CARQRRDQETQYF.

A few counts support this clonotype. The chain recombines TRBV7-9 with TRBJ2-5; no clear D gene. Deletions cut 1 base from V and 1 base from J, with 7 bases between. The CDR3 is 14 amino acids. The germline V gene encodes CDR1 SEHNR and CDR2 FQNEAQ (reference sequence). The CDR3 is CASSLDNPQETQYF. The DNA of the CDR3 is TGTGCCAGCAGCTTAGATAACCCCCAAGAGACCCAGTACTTC.

The CDR3 is CASLIDSDGSDTQYF. The CDR3 bases are TGTGCCAGCTTAATCGACAGCGATGGCTCAGATACGCAGTATTTT. The V call is TRBV18, the J call TRBJ2-3, with D possibly being TRBD1 (5 bases). The germline V gene encodes CDR1 KGHSH and CDR2 LQKENI. Trimming left V 7 bases short and J 4 bases short, with 18 bases between. This CDR3 spans 15 amino acids.

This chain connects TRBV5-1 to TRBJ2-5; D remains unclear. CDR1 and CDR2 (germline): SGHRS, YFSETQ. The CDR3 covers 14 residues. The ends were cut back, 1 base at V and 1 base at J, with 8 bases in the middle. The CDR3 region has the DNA TGCGCCAGCAGCTTGAACCAGCGCCAAGAGACCCAGTACTTC. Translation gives CASSLNQRQETQYF.

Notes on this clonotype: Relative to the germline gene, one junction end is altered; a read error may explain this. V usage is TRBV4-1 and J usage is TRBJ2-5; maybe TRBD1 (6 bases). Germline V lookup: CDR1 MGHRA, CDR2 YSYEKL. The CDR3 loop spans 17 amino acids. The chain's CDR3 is CDSSQEYVQGNRGTQYF. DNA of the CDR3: TGCGACAGCAGCCAAGAGTACGTCCAGGGGAACCGGGGGACCCAGTACTTC.